This note documents a single T cell receptor beta chain sequence. The antigen is unknown. The data belong to a study of cytotoxic CD8 clonotypes in ibrutinib-treated CLL. Study context: Response samples were drawn at a median of around 12 months of treatment, range 6 to 36. Overall study findings and caveats: Clonality was higher at baseline than in age-matched healthy donors and tracked circulating CD8+ T-cell counts. Clonality grew at ibrutinib response; at progression, it decreased back toward baseline.

This CDR3 has 18 amino acids. The V segment lost 5 bases and the J segment 6 bases; nucleotides outside the gene matches: 20. Germline CDR1 reads LNHDA; CDR2 reads SQIVND (reference sequence). Using immunoSEQ multiplex PCR, the repertoire was profiled, and TCRdb retains in-frame clones only, with some absent. The table has roughly 150,000 clones, more than 80% seen once. The chain joins TRBV19 to TRBJ2-7, with 9 bases that match TRBD2. The receptor was derived from a human donor with chronic lymphocytic leukemia. The sample here was PBMCs, taken after 24 months of ibrutinib treatment. The CDR3 reads CASSEGGPGTSSRSEQYF. The CDR3, as DNA: TGTGCCAGTAGTGAGGGAGGACCCGGGACTAGCTCTCGGAGCGAGCAGTACTTC.